The 30 T cell receptor beta chains given below trace back to one sample, sequenced in a study of blood T cells in healthy people across ages (dated by TCRdb to the mid-2010s). The protocol used for the library was 5' RACE. Instrument on record: Illumina HiSeq 2500. The second PCR ran for roughly 7 to 12 cycles and used a J-beta primer mix along with a sample-barcoded 5' primer. TCRdb trimmed the raw reads at Q25, called clones with MiXCR and kept productive beta chains. Each CDR3 protein appears once, grouped with its most common genes and DNA. The sample table lists roughly 800,000 distinct CDR3 sequences, 58% of them with a count of one. Of the sample, over 20% is held by the ten largest clones. The sequenced sample was blood. These receptors all come from a man younger than 40 in good health.

The CDR3 loop is CASRRDPDYGYTF. The CDR3 region has the DNA TGTGCCAGCAGAAGGGACCCAGACTATGGCTACACCTTC. V and J are TRBV5-5 and TRBJ1-2; D might be TRBD1 (5 bases). Germline assignment: CDR1 SGHKS and CDR2 YYEKEE (reference sequence). The V and J ends lost 5 bases and 3 bases respectively, with 11 bases between them. CDR3 length: 13 residues.

This clonotype was observed a few times. The chain has TRBV13 and TRBJ2-5, with 7 bases aligning to TRBD1. V gave up 2 bases and J gave up 4 bases; unmatched junction bases: 7. The germline CDR1 and CDR2 sequences are PRHDT and FYEKMQ (reference sequence). This CDR3 has 15 amino acids. This CDR3 is CASSLRGQRLETQYF. The CDR3 region has the DNA TGTGCCAGCAGCTTACGGGGACAGAGGCTAGAGACCCAGTACTTC.

This clonotype was counted a few times. The chain recombines TRBV7-9 with TRBJ2-7; D is perhaps TRBD1 or TRBD2 (5 bases each). Trimming removed 5 bases from V and 2 bases from J, with 13 bases in between. Germline assignment: CDR1 SEHNR and CDR2 FQNEAQ (reference sequence). This CDR3 is 14 amino acids long. The CDR3 loop reads CASSRPGTAYEQYF. DNA for the CDR3: TGTGCCAGCAGCCGACCCGGGACCGCCTACGAGCAGTACTTC. Together with reference TRBV7-9 and TRBJ2-7, the CDR3 gives the full variable domain: DTGVSQNPRHKITKRGQNVTFRCDPISEHNRLYWYRQTLGQGPEFLTYFQNEAQLEKSRLLSDRFSAERPKGSFSTLEIQRTEQGDSAMYLCASSRPGTAYEQYFGPGTRLTVT.

This clonotype was seen a few times. The chain carries TRBV12-3 or TRBV12-4 and TRBJ1-2; D is ambiguous. Trimming took 6 bases from V and 5 from J, leaving 16 bases between them. CDR3 length equals 14 residues. For the CDR3, the DNA is TGTGCCAGCAGCTCGGCGAACACCCCTTATGGCTACACCTTC. Translation: CASSSANTPYGYTF.

The chain combines TRBV20-1 with TRBJ2-7; 8 nucleotides align to TRBD1. Germline values: CDR1 DFQATT, CDR2 SNEGSKA (reference sequence). The CDR3 runs 13 residues. The V gene end was trimmed by 5 bases and the J gene end by 2 bases; junction bases not matched to a gene: 5. As DNA, the CDR3 is TGCAGTGCTCAAATACAGGGGGCCTACGAGCAGTACTTC. This codes for CSAQIQGAYEQYF.

This clonotype has a single count. The junction differs from germline at one of its ends, possibly a read error. The chain uses TRBV2 and TRBJ1-5; tentatively, D is TRBD1 (6 bases). The CDR3 loop spans 13 amino acids. Germline V gives CDR1 SNHLY, CDR2 FYNNEI. CDR3 residues: CASGGRTNQPQHF. CDR3 nucleotide sequence: TGCGCCAGCGGGGGCAGAACCAATCAGCCCCAGCATTTT.

The V gene is TRBV20-1, the J gene TRBJ2-4, with 13 bases lining up with TRBD2. This CDR3 region has 15 residues. Germline V CDR1 and CDR2: DFQATT, SNEGSKA (reference sequence). With 5 bases clipped from V and 13 bases from J, the junction kept 14 bases outside the gene matches. CDR3 region: CSAYMWTSGSGKQYF. In DNA form, the CDR3 reads TGCAGTGCTTATATGTGGACTAGCGGGAGTGGCAAGCAGTACTTC.

The CDR3 reads CASSQMAGTHYNEQFF. The CDR3 bases are TGTGCCAGCAGCCAAATGGCCGGGACACACTACAATGAGCAGTTCTTC. This chain links TRBV4-2 with TRBJ2-1; D might be TRBD1 (6 bases). The CDR3 sequence is 16 residues long. Trimming took off 2 bases at V and 3 bases at J, with 14 bases between the two ends. CDR1 is LGHNA, CDR2 YNFKEQ, per germline.

The chain employs TRBV4-3 and TRBJ1-1; D might be TRBD1 (5 bases). CDR1 and CDR2 from the germline V gene are LGHNA and YSLEER. The germline V and J ends were trimmed by 1 base and 5 bases, with 14 bases remaining between them. The CDR3 is 15 residues long. This chain's CDR3 is CASSQVRGGRTEAFF. The CDR3 nucleotides are TGCGCCAGCAGCCAAGTCCGGGGGGGGAGGACTGAAGCTTTCTTT.

The V and J genes are TRBV29-1 and TRBJ1-2, with D tentatively TRBD1 (6 bases). The CDR3 is made up of 13 amino acids. Trimming stripped 4 bases from V and 4 bases from J, with 13 bases between. The V gene's germline CDR1 is SQVTM and CDR2 ANQGSEA. The CDR3 sequence is CSVVKEGGYGYTF. In DNA, the CDR3 is TGCAGCGTTGTGAAGGAGGGGGGCTATGGCTACACCTTC.

The genes are TRBV10-3 and TRBJ1-1; D uncertain. V was pared by 0 bases and J by 5 bases, with 13 bases between. Germline V gene lookup returns CDR1 ENHRY and CDR2 SYGVKD. CDR3 length equals 15 residues. Written as DNA, the CDR3 is TGTGCCATCAGTGAGTCGGAGGGAGCGGGGACTGAAGCTTTCTTT. Its translation: CAISESEGAGTEAFF.

J is TRBJ2-2 and V is TRBV12-3 or TRBV12-4, with D unclear. The CDR3 covers 14 residues. V shed 3 bases and J shed 5 bases, with 10 bases lying between them. CDR3 loop: CASSFRQITGELFF. DNA for the CDR3: TGTGCCAGCAGTTTCAGGCAAATTACCGGGGAGCTGTTTTTT.

This clonotype was observed a few times. The chain combines TRBV20-1 with TRBJ1-5, with D hard to call. V lost 7 bases, J lost 7 bases, and 29 bases lay in between. Germline values: CDR1 DFQATT, CDR2 SNEGSKA (reference sequence). The CDR3 consists of 17 residues. The CDR3 DNA is TGCAGTGGGTCCTCCGCAAACCGACCCGGTCCGGAACAGCCCCAGCATTTT. Its translation: CSGSSANRPGPEQPQHF.

The chain combines TRBV20-1 with TRBJ2-2, with 7 bases fitting TRBD1. In germline, CDR1 is DFQATT, CDR2 SNEGSKA (reference sequence). This CDR3 comprises 17 residues. V shed 4 bases and J 6 bases; nucleotides not matched to a gene: 17. CDR3 residues: CSATVNDRVEVSGELFF. The CDR3 coding sequence is TGCAGTGCTACCGTTAACGACAGGGTCGAAGTGTCCGGGGAGCTGTTTTTT.

This clonotype has more than one count but fewer than ten. CDR3 sequence: CASSQDSSNEQFF. The CDR3 DNA is TGTGCCAGCAGCCAGGATAGCTCTAATGAGCAGTTCTTC. This chain links TRBV3-1 with TRBJ2-1; D gene uncertain. Germline assignment: CDR1 LGHDT and CDR2 YNNKEL (reference sequence). V was pared by 3 bases and J by 7 bases, with 10 bases between. The CDR3 covers 13 residues.

The chain links TRBV6-6 to TRBJ1-5; 7 nucleotides agree with TRBD1. V lost 7 bases, J lost 6 bases, and 9 bases stayed unmatched. Germline CDR1 reads MNHNY; CDR2 reads SVGAGI (reference sequence). CDR3 size: 14 residues. CDR3 protein: CASNTGAFLQPQHF. In DNA, the CDR3 is TGTGCCAGCAATACAGGGGCGTTTCTTCAGCCCCAGCATTTT.

The chain is built from TRBV11-2 and TRBJ1-2; the D is unclear. CDR3 size: 11 residues. V lost 5 bases and J lost 8, with 9 bases in between. The germline V gene has CDR1 SGHAT and CDR2 FQNNGV. CDR3 coding DNA: TGTGCCAGCAGCCCGCGTACCGGCTACACCTTC. Protein sequence: CASSPRTGYTF. Supplemented by reference TRBV11-2 and TRBJ1-2, the full variable domain reads EAGVAQSPRYKIIEKRQSVAFWCNPISGHATLYWYQQILGQGPKLLIQFQNNGVVDDSQLPKDRFSAERLKGVDSTLKIQPAKLEDSAVYLCASSPRTGYTFGSGTRLTVV.

Note on this clonotype: One end of the junction fails to match germline, which may point to a read error. The V call is TRBV5-8, the J call TRBJ1-2; tentatively, D is TRBD1 (6 bases). Per the germline V gene, CDR1 is SGHTS and CDR2 is YDEGEE. This CDR3 region has 15 residues. CDR3: CASSPGQPTNYGCTF. For the CDR3, the DNA is TGTGCCAGCAGCCCCGGACAGCCTACTAACTATGGCTGCACCTTC.

V usage is TRBV6-2 or TRBV6-3 and J usage is TRBJ2-1; D gene uncertain. The germline gives CDR1 MNHEY, CDR2 SVGEGT. The CDR3 contains 14 residues. Between the trimmed V and J ends, which lost 4 bases and 9 bases, there was a span of 16 bases. CDR3 sequence reads: CASSFSAFLTEQFF. CDR3 nucleotide sequence: TGTGCCAGCAGTTTTTCCGCATTCCTGACTGAGCAGTTCTTC.

This clonotype was counted only a few times. The V gene is TRBV12-3 or TRBV12-4, the J gene TRBJ2-7; D is undetermined. The CDR3 length is 13 residues. With 5 bases removed from V and 4 bases from J, the gap between germline ends came to 12 bases. The CDR3 loop reads CASSPESLYEQYF. CDR3 coding DNA: TGTGCCAGCAGTCCGGAGTCCCTTTACGAGCAGTACTTC.

The chain joins TRBV6-1 to TRBJ2-3, with TRBD2 identical over 12 bases. CDR3 length equals 18 residues. V shed 6 bases and J 0 bases; nucleotides not matched to a gene: 10. Germline loops: CDR1 MNHNS, CDR2 SASEGT. CDR3 residues: CASRRGTSGYPSTDTQYF. The CDR3 nucleotides read TGTGCCAGCAGGAGAGGGACTAGCGGGTACCCTAGCACAGATACGCAGTATTTT.

V gene TRBV15 combines with J gene TRBJ2-3; TRBD1 is a possible D gene (5 bases). The CDR3 spans 14 residues. V lost 1 base to trimming and J lost 2 bases, with 7 bases between them. Germline V gene data show CDR1 as LNHNV and CDR2 as YYDKDF (reference sequence). CDR3 nucleotide sequence: TGTGCCACCAGCAGAGGGACACACACAGATACGCAGTATTTT. Its translation: CATSRGTHTDTQYF.

The chain recombines TRBV5-4 with TRBJ2-3; D remains ambiguous. Germline V gene lookup returns CDR1 SGHNT and CDR2 YYREEE (reference sequence). The CDR3 is made up of 15 amino acids. V was pared by 6 bases and J by 1 base, with 15 bases between. As DNA, the CDR3 is TGTGCCAGCATGAAGGTGCGAGAGGGCACAGATACGCAGTATTTT. Translated: CASMKVREGTDTQYF.

This clonotype was observed a few times. This rearrangement joins TRBV6-5 to TRBJ2-5; D not resolved. From germline, CDR1 is MNHEY and CDR2 SVGAGI. V shed 6 bases and J shed 3 bases, with 11 bases lying between them. The CDR3 is 13 amino acids. The CDR3 reads CASSTGSKETQYF. CDR3 bases: TGTGCCAGCAGCACCGGGTCGAAAGAGACCCAGTACTTC.

The chain links TRBV29-1 to TRBJ1-5; 8 bases fit TRBD1. Germline CDR1 is SQVTM and CDR2 is ANQGSEA. The trim removed 1 base at V and 6 bases at J, leaving 5 bases unmatched. This CDR3 comprises 14 residues. CDR3 sequence (DNA): TGCAGCGTTGAAGCAGGGGGCGTGGGTCAGCCCCAGCATTTT. It encodes CSVEAGGVGQPQHF.

The V call is TRBV7-8, the J call TRBJ2-3; D gene ambiguous. The CDR3 loop spans 13 amino acids. Per germline, CDR1 SGHVS and CDR2 FQNEAQ. Trimming pared 3 bases from V and 6 bases from J, leaving 10 bases between. The CDR3 loop reads CASSLESFDTQYF. CDR3 in DNA: TGTGCCAGCAGCTTGGAGAGCTTTGATACGCAGTATTTT.

This clonotype was counted a few times. The chain joins TRBV7-9 to TRBJ2-1; D possibly corresponds to TRBD2 (5 bases). The CDR3 contains 14 residues. In germline, CDR1 is SEHNR, CDR2 FQNEAQ (reference sequence). V was pared by 5 bases and J by 7 bases, with 15 bases between. As DNA, the CDR3 is TGTGCCAGCAGCCCCGACTGGCGAGGGAATGAGCAGTTCTTC. This translates into CASSPDWRGNEQFF.

This chain links TRBV11-2 with TRBJ2-5; 12 bases agree with TRBD2. The J call could be wrong; TRBJ2-7 is a better fit for the DNA end. The V gene's germline CDR1 is SGHAT and CDR2 FQNNGV. The CDR3 totals 17 residues. In DNA, the CDR3 is TGTGCCAGCAGCTTGGAGGCTTGGACTAGCGGGGCGTACGAGCAGTACTTC. Translating it yields CASSLEAWTSGAYEQYF.

This clonotype was recorded a few times. The V gene is TRBV10-3, the J gene TRBJ1-6; 7 bases agree with TRBD1. Germline V gives CDR1 ENHRY, CDR2 SYGVKD. The V and J ends lost 8 bases and 8 bases, in that order; junction bases with no gene match: 6. CDR3 size: 13 residues. CDR3 nucleotide sequence: TGTGCCATCGGGGAAACAGGGGATTCACCCCTCCACTTT. This codes for CAIGETGDSPLHF.

This chain connects TRBV10-3 to TRBJ2-1; D is uncertain. Germline CDR1 reads ENHRY; CDR2 reads SYGVKD. The CDR3 extends over 13 amino acids. Trimming took off 7 bases at V and 8 bases at J, with 15 bases between the two ends. The CDR3, as DNA: TGTGCCATCAATAACGGTGTTGGCGATGAGCAGTTCTTC. Residues: CAINNGVGDEQFF.